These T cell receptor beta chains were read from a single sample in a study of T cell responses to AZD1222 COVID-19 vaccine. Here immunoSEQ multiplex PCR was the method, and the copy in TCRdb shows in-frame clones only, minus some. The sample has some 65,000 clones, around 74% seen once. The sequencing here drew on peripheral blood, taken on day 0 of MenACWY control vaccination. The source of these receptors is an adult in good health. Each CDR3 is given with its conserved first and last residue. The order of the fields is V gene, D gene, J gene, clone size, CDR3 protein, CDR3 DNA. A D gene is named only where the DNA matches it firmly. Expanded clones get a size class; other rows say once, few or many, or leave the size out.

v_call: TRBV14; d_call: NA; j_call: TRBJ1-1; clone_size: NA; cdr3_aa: CASSLTGSMNTEAFF; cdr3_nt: TGTGCCAGCAGCCTGACAGGTTCCATGAACACTGAAGCTTTCTTT
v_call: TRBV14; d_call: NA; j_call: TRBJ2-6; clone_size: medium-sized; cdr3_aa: CASRSAAGANVLTF; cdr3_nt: TGTGCCAGCAGGTCGGCGGCCGGGGCCAACGTCCTGACTTTC
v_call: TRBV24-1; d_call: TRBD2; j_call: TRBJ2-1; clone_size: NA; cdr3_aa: CATSATSGYNEQFF; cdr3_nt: TGTGCCACCAGTGCTACTAGCGGATACAATGAGCAGTTCTTC
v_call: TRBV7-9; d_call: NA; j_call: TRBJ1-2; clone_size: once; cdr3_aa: CASSLAGIGDNYGYTF; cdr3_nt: TGTGCCAGCAGCTTAGCTGGGATCGGGGACAACTATGGCTACACCTTC
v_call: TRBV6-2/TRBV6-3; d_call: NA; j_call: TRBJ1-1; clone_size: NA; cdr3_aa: CASSPAPRRTEAFF; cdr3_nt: TGTGCCAGCAGCCCCGCACCCCGCCGCACTGAAGCTTTCTTT
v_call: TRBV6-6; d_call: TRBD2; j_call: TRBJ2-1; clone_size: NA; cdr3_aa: CASRISGGALNEQFF; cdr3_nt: TGTGCCAGCAGAATTAGCGGGGGGGCCCTCAATGAGCAGTTCTTC
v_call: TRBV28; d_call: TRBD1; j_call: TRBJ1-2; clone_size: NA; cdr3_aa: CASSSAGQLSNYGYTF; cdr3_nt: TGTGCCAGCAGTTCTGCGGGACAGCTCTCTAACTATGGCTACACCTTC
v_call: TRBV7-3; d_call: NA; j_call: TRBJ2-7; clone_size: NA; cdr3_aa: CASSLPSSNTRQTDYYEQYF; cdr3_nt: TGTGCCAGCAGCTTACCCTCCTCAAATACTCGACAGACAGACTACTACGAGCAGTACTTC
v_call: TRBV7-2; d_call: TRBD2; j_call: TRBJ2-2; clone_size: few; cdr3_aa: CASSRGLAGGELFF; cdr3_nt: TGTGCCAGCAGCCGGGGACTAGCAGGCGGGGAGCTGTTTTTT
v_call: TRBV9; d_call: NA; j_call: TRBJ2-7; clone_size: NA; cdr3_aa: CASSVGGSDYEQYF; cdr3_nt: TGTGCCAGCAGCGTAGGGGGGTCAGACTACGAGCAGTACTTC
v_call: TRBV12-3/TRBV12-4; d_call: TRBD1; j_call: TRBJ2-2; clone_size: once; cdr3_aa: CASRPGGTGELFF; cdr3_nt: TGTGCCAGCAGGCCAGGGGGCACCGGGGAGCTGTTTTTT
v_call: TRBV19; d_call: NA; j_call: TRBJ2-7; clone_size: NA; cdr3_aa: CASSPPGFPYEQYF; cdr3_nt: TGTGCCAGTAGTCCTCCGGGTTTTCCCTACGAGCAGTACTTC
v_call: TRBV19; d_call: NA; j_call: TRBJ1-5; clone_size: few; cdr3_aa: CASKATFSNSNQPQHF; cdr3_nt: TGTGCCAGTAAGGCCACTTTCAGTAACAGCAATCAGCCCCAGCATTTT
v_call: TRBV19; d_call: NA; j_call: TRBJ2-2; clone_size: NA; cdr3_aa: CASSIRQNTGELFF; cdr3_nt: TGTGCCAGTAGTATAAGGCAGAACACCGGGGAGCTGTTTTTT
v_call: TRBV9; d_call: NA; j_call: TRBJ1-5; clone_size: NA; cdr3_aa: CASSPPKPQHF; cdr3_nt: TGTGCCAGCAGCCCCCCTAAGCCCCAGCATTTT
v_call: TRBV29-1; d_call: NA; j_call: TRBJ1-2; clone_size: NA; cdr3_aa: CSVGQGNYGYTF; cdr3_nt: TGCAGCGTCGGACAAGGGAACTATGGCTACACCTTC
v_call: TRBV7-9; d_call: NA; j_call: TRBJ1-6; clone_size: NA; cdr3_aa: CASSRDQGGYNSPLHF; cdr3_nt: TGTGCCAGCAGCCGGGACCAAGGGGGCTATAATTCACCCCTCCACTTT
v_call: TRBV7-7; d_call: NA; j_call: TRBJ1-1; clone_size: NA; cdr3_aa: CASSLARNTEAFF; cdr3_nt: TGTGCTAGCAGCTTAGCCCGGAACACTGAAGCTTTCTTT
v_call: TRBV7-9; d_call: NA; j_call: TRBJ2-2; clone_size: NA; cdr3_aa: CASSHSGPRTGELFF; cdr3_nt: TGTGCCAGCAGCCACTCCGGGCCTCGCACCGGGGAGCTGTTTTTT
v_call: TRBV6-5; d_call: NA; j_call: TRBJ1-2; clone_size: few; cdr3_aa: CASSKGERADGYTF; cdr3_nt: TGTGCCAGCAGTAAGGGAGAGAGGGCAGATGGCTACACCTTC
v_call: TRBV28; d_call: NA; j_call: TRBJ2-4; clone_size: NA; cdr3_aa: CASSLLGTRNKNIQYF; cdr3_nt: TGTGCCAGCAGTTTATTAGGGACCCGAAACAAAAACATTCAGTACTTC
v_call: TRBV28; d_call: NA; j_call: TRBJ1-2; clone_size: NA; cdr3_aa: CASSFTGRNYGYTF; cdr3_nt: TGTGCCAGCAGTTTTACGGGACGCAACTATGGCTACACCTTC
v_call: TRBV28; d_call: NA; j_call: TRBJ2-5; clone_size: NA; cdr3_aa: CASRLPGHLKETQYF; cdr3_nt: TGTGCCAGCAGGCTACCGGGACACCTAAAAGAGACCCAGTACTTC
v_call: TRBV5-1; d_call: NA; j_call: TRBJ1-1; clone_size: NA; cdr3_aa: CASRDSTEAFF; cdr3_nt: TGCGCCAGCAGGGACAGCACTGAAGCTTTCTTT
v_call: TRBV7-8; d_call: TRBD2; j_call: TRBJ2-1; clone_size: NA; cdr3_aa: CASSLQRGGHYNEQFF; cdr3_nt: TGTGCCAGCAGCTTACAGCGGGGGGGACATTACAATGAGCAGTTCTTC
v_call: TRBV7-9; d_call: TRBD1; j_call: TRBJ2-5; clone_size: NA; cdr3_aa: CASSLAQGAQETQYF; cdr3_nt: TGTGCCAGCAGCTTAGCCCAGGGGGCCCAAGAGACCCAGTACTTC
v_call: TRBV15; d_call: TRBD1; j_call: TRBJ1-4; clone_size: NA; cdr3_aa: CATSARSGTGGREKLFF; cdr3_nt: TGTGCCACCAGCGCTCGATCAGGGACAGGGGGCAGGGAAAAACTGTTTTTT
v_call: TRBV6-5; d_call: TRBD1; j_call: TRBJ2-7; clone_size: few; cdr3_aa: CATSDRVYEQYF; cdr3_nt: TGTGCCACCTCGGACAGGGTCTACGAGCAGTACTTC